This is a list of T cell receptor beta chains from one sample in a study of CXCR3-negative and CXCR3-positive naive CD8 T cells. One entry per CDR3 protein, without DNA, is what TCRdb gives after re-calling the 5' RACE reads. This sample lists around 50,000 distinct CDR3 sequences; its ten largest clones have 2.5%. The sequenced sample was naive CXCR3- CD8+ T cells from blood. All receptors come from a human donor in good health. Some clones in this sample may be carry-over from other donors' samples. Each CDR3 is given with its conserved first and last residue.

>TRBJ1-1|TRBV25-1
CARTAGTENTEAFF
>TRBJ1-2|TRBV29-1
CSVEGQGYGYTF
>TRBJ2-4|TRBV9
CASSGRDGGDKNIQYF
>TRBJ2-7|TRBV10-3
CAISGPQGQVPYEQYF
>TRBJ1-2|TRBV25-1
CASNGDHYGYTF
>TRBJ2-1|TRBV28
CASSRARASVEQFF
>TRBJ1-5|TRBV20-1
CSARDIRGYNQPQHF
>TRBJ2-1|TRBV28
CASSFYRGLAEYNEQFF
>TRBJ1-1|TRBV6-2/TRBV6-3
CASSWTGNEEANTEAFF
>TRBJ2-5|TRBV12-3/TRBV12-4
CASSLGDGFQETQYF
>TRBJ2-1|TRBV28
CASSSNPRLQFF
>TRBJ2-7|TRBV5-5
CASSLGSTTYEQYF
>TRBJ2-7|TRBV27
CASSWTGGSYEQYF
>TRBJ2-7|TRBV29-1
CSVESRTGDPYEQYF
>TRBJ2-3|TRBV6-1
CASSDGPSGTDTQYF
>TRBJ2-1|TRBV12-3/TRBV12-4
CASSHSGEGNNEQFF
>TRBJ2-7|TRBV2
CASSEAGGGAYEQYF
>TRBJ2-7|TRBV7-9
CASSLSMGSYEQYF
>TRBJ2-7|TRBV28
CASSLSEYEQYF
>TRBJ1-5|TRBV6-5
CASSLGGGQPQHF
>TRBJ2-3|TRBV29-1
CSIWDGSTDTQYF
>TRBJ2-5|TRBV20-1
CSASWGEETQYF
>TRBJ2-2|TRBV20-1
CSARGQGHNTGELFF
>TRBJ1-1|TRBV27
CASSPRTGIREAFF
>TRBJ2-7|TRBV28
CASRQGLAGGYSYEQYF
>TRBJ1-5|TRBV4-1
CASSQKISGQGYNQPQHF
>TRBJ2-3|TRBV3-1
CASSQTSGGLSDTQYF
>TRBJ2-3|TRBV4-1
CASSQATTSTDTQYF
>TRBJ2-5|TRBV27
CASSLSARERETQYF
>TRBJ2-1|TRBV11-2
CASSLDGWDPEQFF
>TRBJ2-3|TRBV6-5
CASKDNTDTQYF
>TRBJ2-3|TRBV29-1
CSFRDGYTDTQYF
>TRBJ1-6|TRBV6-6
CASTADSLNNSPLHF
>TRBJ1-1|TRBV27
CASSLDWYLNTEAFF
>TRBJ2-1|TRBV19
CASIQRGNLNEQFF
>TRBJ2-1|TRBV6-2/TRBV6-3
CASRTGVSSYNEQFF
>TRBJ1-2|TRBV20-1
CSATRGGRNYGYTF
>TRBJ2-1|TRBV5-5
CASSLEWGFYNEQFF
>TRBJ1-2|TRBV28
CASSSPSREGFFYGYTF
>TRBJ2-7|TRBV7-6
CASSSRDRVYEQYF
>TRBJ1-5|TRBV28
CACSLGRSNQPQHF
>TRBJ2-7|TRBV6-2/TRBV6-3
CASSFRGFIYEQYF
>TRBJ1-2|TRBV20-1
CSARVRTGVVNGYTF
>TRBJ1-5|TRBV12-3/TRBV12-4
CASSSSDRVDQPQHF
>TRBJ2-7|TRBV4-1
CASSQVAEYEQYF
>TRBJ2-1|TRBV10-3
CAISESGIGNEQFF
>TRBJ1-6|TRBV21-1
CASSPPAKQGGGGNSPLHF
>TRBJ2-3|TRBV5-1
CASSPLAGGRPDTQYF
>TRBJ2-3|TRBV29-1
CSVELEGQLYTQYF
>TRBJ2-3|TRBV29-1
CSVELWASGRPDTDTQYF
>TRBJ2-3|TRBV29-1
CSVEGAGGWSDTQYF
>TRBJ2-1|TRBV20-1
CSARQREIYNEQFF
>TRBJ2-2|TRBV11-2
CASSHKTGAELFF
>TRBJ2-2|TRBV12-3/TRBV12-4
CASSPLSGTGELFF